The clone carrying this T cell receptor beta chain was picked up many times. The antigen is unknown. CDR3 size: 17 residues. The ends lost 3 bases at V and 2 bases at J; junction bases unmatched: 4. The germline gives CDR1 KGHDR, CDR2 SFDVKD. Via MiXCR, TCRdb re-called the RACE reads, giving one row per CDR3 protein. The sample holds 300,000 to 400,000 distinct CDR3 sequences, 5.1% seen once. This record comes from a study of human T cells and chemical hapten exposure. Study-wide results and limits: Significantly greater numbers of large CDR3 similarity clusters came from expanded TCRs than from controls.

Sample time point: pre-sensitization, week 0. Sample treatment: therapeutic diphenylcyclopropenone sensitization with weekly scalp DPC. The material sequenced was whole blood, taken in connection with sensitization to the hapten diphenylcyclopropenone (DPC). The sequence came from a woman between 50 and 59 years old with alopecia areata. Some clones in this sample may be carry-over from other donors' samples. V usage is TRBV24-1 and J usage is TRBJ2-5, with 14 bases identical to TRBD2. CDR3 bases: TGTGCCACCAGTGATCCCGGACTAGCGGGGGGACAAGAGACCCAGTACTTC. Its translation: CATSDPGLAGGQETQYF.